The 26 T cell receptor beta chains below were found in one sample sequenced in a study of blood T cells in healthy people across ages (dated by TCRdb to between 2015 and 2017). Library preparation employed 5' RACE. Sequencing used an Illumina HiSeq 2500. A second PCR of roughly 7 to 11 cycles was performed with a sample-barcoded 5' primer and a J-beta primer mix. TCRdb reworked the public reads: Q25 trimming with fastp, MiXCR clone assembly, productive beta chains retained. All rows with the same CDR3 protein become a single entry with the most common DNA and genes. This sample is represented by about 730,000 distinct CDR3 sequences; about 40% of them were singletons. The ten biggest clones cover less than 25% of the sample. Material for sequencing was blood. The receptors derive from a woman between 55 and 75 years old in good health.

The sample holds a few counts of this clonotype. The chain employs TRBV30 and TRBJ2-3; 7 bases fit TRBD2. V shed 2 bases and J 1 base; nucleotides not matched to a gene: 6. This CDR3 comprises 15 residues. From germline, CDR1 is GTSNPN and CDR2 SVGIG (reference sequence). CDR3 loop: CAWSLLAERTDTQYF. The CDR3 nucleotides are TGTGCCTGGAGTCTCCTAGCGGAGCGCACAGATACGCAGTATTTT.

The J gene is TRBJ1-3, the V gene TRBV18; no reliable D call. V lost 1 base and J 4 bases, leaving 14 bases between the germline ends. Germline V CDR1 and CDR2: KGHSH, LQKENI. The CDR3 is 16 residues long. The chain's CDR3 is CASSPLATLGGNTIYF. CDR3 DNA sequence: TGTGCCAGCTCACCACTCGCCACGCTGGGAGGAAACACCATATATTTT.

This sequence joins TRBV3-1 and TRBJ1-1; D might be TRBD1 (5 bases). The CDR3 spans 14 residues. Deletions cut 1 base from V and 4 bases from J, with 10 bases between. CDR1 LGHDT and CDR2 YNNKEL come from the germline V gene (reference sequence). In nucleotides, the CDR3 is TGTGCCAGCAGCCAAGGGTCGGGGCTCACTGAAGCTTTCTTT. It translates to CASSQGSGLTEAFF. The full variable domain, its missing parts supplied by reference TRBV3-1 and TRBJ1-1, is DTAVSQTPKYLVTQMGNDKSIKCEQNLGHDTMYWYKQDSKKFLKIMFSYNNKELIINETVPNRFSPKSPDKAHLNLHINSLELGDSAVYFCASSQGSGLTEAFFGQGTRLTVV.

This clonotype was counted many times. A read error may explain this, as a much larger clone is one base away. The chain uses TRBV29-1 and TRBJ2-7, with TRBD1 matching over 8 bases. Germline V CDR1 and CDR2: SQVTM, ANQGSEA. The ends lost 5 bases at V and 7 bases at J; junction bases unmatched: 10. CDR3 length: 13 residues. CDR3 protein: CSVRTGLSNEQYF. The CDR3 DNA follows: TGCAGCGTTCGGACAGGGCTTAGTAATGAGCAGTACTTC.

This clonotype came up a few times. V is TRBV20-1 and J is TRBJ2-1; maybe TRBD1 (5 bases). CDR1 and CDR2 (germline): DFQATT, SNEGSKA (reference sequence). V was clipped by 3 bases and J by 7 bases, with 10 bases between them. This CDR3 contains 12 residues. As DNA, the CDR3 is TGCAGTGCTAGCGAAAAGGGGAATGAGCAGTTCTTC. Amino acid sequence: CSASEKGNEQFF.

V usage is TRBV7-2 and J usage is TRBJ1-1; D perhaps matches TRBD1 (6 bases). Germline V gene lookup returns CDR1 SGHTA and CDR2 FQGNSA. This CDR3 has 14 amino acids. Trimming stripped 2 bases from V and 3 bases from J, with 10 bases between. CDR3 DNA: TGTGCCAGCAGCTTAAACGGGGGCTACACTGAAGCTTTCTTT. Protein sequence: CASSLNGGYTEAFF.

The rearrangement links TRBV9 to TRBJ1-6, with D possibly TRBD1 on 6 matching bases. The CDR3 runs 18 residues. V was cut by 6 bases and J by 6 bases, with 25 bases left in between. The germline V gene has CDR1 SGDLS and CDR2 YYNGEE. The CDR3 loop reads CASTLTGTGPSGNSPLHF. The CDR3 DNA follows: TGTGCCAGCACCCTCACAGGGACGGGGCCCTCGGGTAATTCACCCCTCCACTTT.

The chain joins TRBV6-5 to TRBJ1-5, with D possibly matching TRBD1 (6 bases). Germline values: CDR1 MNHEY, CDR2 SVGAGI. This CDR3 region has 14 residues. Between the trimmed V and J ends, which lost 5 bases and 0 bases, there was a span of 8 bases. The CDR3 DNA is TGTGCCAGCAGTACAGGGAATAGCAATCAGCCCCAGCATTTT. This codes for CASSTGNSNQPQHF.

The chain carries TRBV9 and TRBJ2-5, with TRBD1 identical over 8 bases. The CDR3 runs 18 residues. Germline CDR1 reads SGDLS; CDR2 reads YYNGEE. The junction had 11 bases not matched to a gene; V was cut back by 0 bases and J by 1 base. The CDR3 DNA reads TGTGCCAGCAGCGTAGCCGGGACAGGCCTAAACTTCCAAGAGACCCAGTACTTC. This translates into CASSVAGTGLNFQETQYF.

The sample holds a few counts of this clonotype. This chain joins TRBV7-7 and TRBJ2-1; the D is unclear. V was trimmed by 0 bases and J by 2 bases, leaving 17 bases between them. CDR3 length: 18 amino acids. CDR1 and CDR2 (germline): SSHAT, FNYEAQ (reference sequence). The CDR3 DNA reads TGTGCCAGCAGCTTAGCGGGGTCGGCGAACCTAACCTACAATGAGCAGTTCTTC. Its translation is CASSLAGSANLTYNEQFF.

This clonotype was observed at least ten times. This chain joins TRBV7-2 and TRBJ1-2; 10 bases match TRBD1. V lost 6 bases to trimming and J lost 2 bases; unmatched junction nucleotides: 3. Germline V gene data show CDR1 as SGHTA and CDR2 as FQGNSA. This CDR3 spans 14 amino acids. The CDR3 DNA reads TGTGCCAGCAGGGCGACAGGGGGCAACTATGGCTACACCTTC. Translation: CASRATGGNYGYTF.

The rearrangement joins TRBV5-1 to TRBJ2-1; 9 nucleotides agree with TRBD2. CDR1 is SGHRS, CDR2 YFSETQ, per germline. Unmatched junction bases numbered 11, after V lost 4 bases and J lost 0 bases. CDR3 size: 18 residues. The CDR3 protein is CASSESTSGPLSYNEQFF. CDR3 coding DNA: TGCGCCAGCAGCGAATCCACTAGCGGGCCCCTCTCCTACAATGAGCAGTTCTTC.

The chain carries TRBV20-1 and TRBJ2-7, with D perhaps TRBD2 (6 bases). Per germline, CDR1 DFQATT and CDR2 SNEGSKA (reference sequence). With 0 bases removed from V and 0 bases from J, the gap between germline ends came to 12 bases. This CDR3 is 15 amino acids long. CDR3: CSARDLDSGSYEQYF. CDR3 in DNA: TGCAGTGCTAGAGATTTAGATAGCGGCTCCTACGAGCAGTACTTC.

The V gene is TRBV11-2, the J gene TRBJ1-1, with 8 bases matching TRBD1. CDR3 length equals 14 residues. J gave up 5 bases and V 2 bases, and 4 bases lay outside the gene matches. Germline V lookup: CDR1 SGHAT, CDR2 FQNNGV. The CDR3 nucleotides read TGTGCCAGCAGCTTAACCGACAGGGGTACTGAAGCTTTCTTT. This codes for CASSLTDRGTEAFF.

This clonotype occurred a few times. The rearrangement links TRBV11-3 to TRBJ2-3; 11 bases map to TRBD2. Germline CDR1 is SGHNT and CDR2 is YENEEA. Trimming at V came to 3 bases and at J to 6 bases, leaving 11 bases not matched to a gene. This CDR3 is built from 17 residues. CDR3 region: CASSFTSGGTHGDTQYF. CDR3 in DNA: TGTGCCAGCAGCTTTACTAGCGGGGGAACCCACGGGGATACGCAGTATTTT. Full variable domain (remainder filled in from reference TRBV11-3 and TRBJ2-3): EAGVVQSPRYKIIEKKQPVAFWCNPISGHNTLYWYLQNLGQGPELLIRYENEEAVDDSQLPKDRFSAERLKGVDSTLKIQPAELGDSAVYLCASSFTSGGTHGDTQYFGPGTRLTVL.

This clonotype showed up just a few times. The chain is built from TRBV5-1 and TRBJ2-3; the D gene could be TRBD1 or TRBD2 (6 bases each). V was trimmed by 7 bases and J by 0 bases, leaving 12 bases between them. This CDR3 is built from 14 residues. The germline CDR1 and CDR2 sequences are SGHRS and YFSETQ. Written as DNA, the CDR3 is TGCGCCAGCGGAGGGGGATATAGCACAGATACGCAGTATTTT. This gives the protein CASGGGYSTDTQYF.

V usage is TRBV5-6 and J usage is TRBJ2-3, with TRBD1 as a possible D gene (7 bases). V lost 1 base to trimming and J lost 6 bases, with 15 bases between them. This CDR3 region has 15 residues. Germline values: CDR1 SGHDT, CDR2 YYEEEE. CDR3 DNA sequence: TGTGCCAGCAGCTTGCTTCGACAGGGAGGTGATACGCAGTATTTT. It codes for CASSLLRQGGDTQYF.

The sample holds many counts of this clonotype. The CDR3 DNA is TGTGCCAGCAGCCTCCGGACTATTGAAGAGACCCAGTACTTC. Its translation is CASSLRTIEETQYF. The rearrangement uses TRBV3-1 and TRBJ2-5; maybe TRBD2 (6 bases). Trimming cost V 4 bases and J 3 bases, with 12 bases left between them. Per germline, CDR1 LGHDT and CDR2 YNNKEL (reference sequence). The CDR3 extends over 14 amino acids.

This clonotype was counted ten times or more. The rearrangement uses TRBV29-1 and TRBJ2-7, with 10 bases identical to TRBD1. This CDR3 has 13 amino acids. J gave up 3 bases and V 7 bases, and 6 bases lay outside the gene matches. Germline V gene data show CDR1 as SQVTM and CDR2 as ANQGSEA. The CDR3 protein is CSGRDRGHYEQYF. The CDR3 bases are TGCAGCGGCCGGGACAGGGGTCACTACGAGCAGTACTTC.

This clonotype was detected once. The V call is TRBV30, the J call TRBJ1-2; possible D gene TRBD1, 6 bases. V lost 5 bases to trimming and J lost 4 bases, with 17 bases between them. The germline V gene encodes CDR1 GTSNPN and CDR2 SVGIG (reference sequence). The CDR3 extends over 14 amino acids. The CDR3, as DNA: TGTGCCTGGCGGCAACAGGGCGGTAGCTATGGCTACACCTTC. Amino acid sequence: CAWRQQGGSYGYTF.

The genes are TRBV9 and TRBJ2-5; TRBD1 or TRBD2 may be the D gene (5 bases each). In germline, CDR1 is SGDLS, CDR2 YYNGEE. The CDR3 spans 14 residues. V gave up 4 bases and J gave up 4 bases, with 14 bases separating them. This CDR3 is CASSSGSGTETQYF. CDR3 nucleotide sequence: TGTGCCAGCAGCTCTGGATCAGGGACAGAGACCCAGTACTTC.

The V and J genes are TRBV11-1 and TRBJ2-3; a possible D gene is TRBD2 (6 bases). The V and J ends lost 1 base and 2 bases respectively, with 13 bases between them. This CDR3 contains 16 residues. Germline V gives CDR1 SGHAT, CDR2 FQDESV (reference sequence). CDR3 nucleotides: TGTGCCAGCAGCTTAGGTTCCCTAGCGCTCACAGATACGCAGTATTTT. It encodes CASSLGSLALTDTQYF.

This clonotype occurred a few times. The rearrangement links TRBV7-2 to TRBJ2-5, with 7 bases lining up with TRBD1. V lost 5 bases to trimming and J lost 5 bases; unmatched junction nucleotides: 5. Germline V gene sequence: CDR1 SGHTA, CDR2 FQGNSA. The CDR3 length is 13 residues. The CDR3 protein is CASSTQGLETQYF. The CDR3 coding sequence is TGTGCCAGCAGCACACAGGGGCTCGAGACCCAGTACTTC.

This chain joins TRBV6-5 and TRBJ1-2, with D unclear. Germline-derived CDR1 and CDR2 are MNHEY and SVGAGI. This CDR3 contains 15 residues. Trimming removed 2 bases at V and 4 bases at J, with 14 bases between. The CDR3: CASSYGPLGSYGYTF. The CDR3, as DNA: TGTGCCAGCAGTTACGGTCCCCTCGGAAGCTATGGCTACACCTTC.

V is TRBV5-1 and J is TRBJ2-6; D may be TRBD1 or TRBD2 (5 bases each). The CDR3 extends over 16 amino acids. Germline loops: CDR1 SGHRS, CDR2 YFSETQ. The V end was cut by 0 bases, the J end by 0 bases, with 7 bases between. The CDR3 loop reads CASSLGGNSGANVLTF. In DNA form, the CDR3 reads TGCGCCAGCAGCTTGGGGGGGAACTCTGGGGCCAACGTCCTGACTTTC.

The chain carries TRBV3-1 and TRBJ1-1; 8 bases are shared with TRBD1. The CDR3 loop spans 15 amino acids. V gave up 4 bases and J gave up 5 bases; unmatched junction bases: 9. CDR1 and CDR2 from the germline V gene are LGHDT and YNNKEL (reference sequence). The CDR3 reads CASSLTLQGETEAFF. CDR3 DNA: TGTGCCAGCAGCCTGACCCTACAGGGGGAGACTGAAGCTTTCTTT.